The clone carrying this TCR beta chain was detected only a few times. Its target is unknown. This sample stems from a study of early T cells in non-severe SARS-CoV-2 infection. Study-wide results and caveats: Anti-spike CD8 responses were favored in VDJdb matching, and private and CD4 specificities were missed.

Individual cDNA molecules received unique molecular identifiers. TCRdb re-called the 5' RACE reads with MiXCR, one entry per CDR3 protein. The sample carries tens of thousands of distinct CDR3 sequences, about 5% recorded once. The CDR3 runs to 12 residues. V was clipped by 3 bases and J by 11 bases, with 13 bases between them. In germline, CDR1 is MNHEY, CDR2 SMNVEV (reference sequence). This TCR was sampled from an adult who was a healthcare worker with PCR-confirmed SARS-CoV-2 infection or an uninfected control (not recorded which). V gene TRBV27 combines with J gene TRBJ1-1; maybe TRBD1 (6 bases). Sample: whole blood, taken at baseline. Here the CDR3 reads CASSFSRGAAFF. CDR3 DNA sequence: TGTGCCAGCAGTTTCAGTAGGGGGGCGGCTTTCTTT.